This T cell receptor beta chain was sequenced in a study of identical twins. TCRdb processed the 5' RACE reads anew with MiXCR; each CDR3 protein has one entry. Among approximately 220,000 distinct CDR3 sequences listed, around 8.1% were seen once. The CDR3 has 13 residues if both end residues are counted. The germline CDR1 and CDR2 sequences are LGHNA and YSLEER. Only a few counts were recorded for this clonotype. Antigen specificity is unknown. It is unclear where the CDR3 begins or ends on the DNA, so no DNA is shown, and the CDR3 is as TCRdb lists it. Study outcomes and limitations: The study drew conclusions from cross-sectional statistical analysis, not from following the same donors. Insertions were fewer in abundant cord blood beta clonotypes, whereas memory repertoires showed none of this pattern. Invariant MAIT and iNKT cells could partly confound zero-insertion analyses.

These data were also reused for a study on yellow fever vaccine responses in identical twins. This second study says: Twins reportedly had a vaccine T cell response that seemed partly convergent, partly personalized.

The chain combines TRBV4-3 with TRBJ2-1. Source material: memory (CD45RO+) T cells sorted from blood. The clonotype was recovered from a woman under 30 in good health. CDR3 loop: CASSPDFGNEQFF.